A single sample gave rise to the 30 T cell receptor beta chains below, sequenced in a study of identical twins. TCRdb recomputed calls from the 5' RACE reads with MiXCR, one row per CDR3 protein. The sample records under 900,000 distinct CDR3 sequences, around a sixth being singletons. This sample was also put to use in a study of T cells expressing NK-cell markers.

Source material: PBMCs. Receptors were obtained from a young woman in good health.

The CDR3 is CASLARGLAGGPSYNEQFF. The CDR3 region has the DNA TGTGCTAGCCTTGCAAGGGGACTAGCGGGAGGTCCCTCCTACAATGAGCAGTTCTTC. This chain links TRBV12-5 with TRBJ2-1, with 15 nucleotides matching TRBD2. With 9 bases clipped from V and 0 bases from J, the junction kept 12 bases outside the gene matches. CDR3 size: 19 residues. Looked up from germline, CDR1 is LGHNT and CDR2 is FRNRAP. Supplemented by reference TRBV12-5 and TRBJ2-1, the full variable domain reads DARVTQTPRHKVTEMGQEVTMRCQPILGHNTVFWYRQTMMQGLELLAYFRNRAPLDDSGMPKDRFSAEMPDATLATLKIQPSEPRDSAVYFCASLARGLAGGPSYNEQFFGPGTRLTVL.

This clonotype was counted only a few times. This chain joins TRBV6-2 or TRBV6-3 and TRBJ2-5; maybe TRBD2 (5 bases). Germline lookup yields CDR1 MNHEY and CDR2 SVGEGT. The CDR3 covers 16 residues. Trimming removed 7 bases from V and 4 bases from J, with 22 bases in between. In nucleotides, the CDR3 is TGTGCCAGCACCCCCCTGAGGGAGTCACCAGGAGAGACCCAGTACTTC. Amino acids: CASTPLRESPGETQYF.

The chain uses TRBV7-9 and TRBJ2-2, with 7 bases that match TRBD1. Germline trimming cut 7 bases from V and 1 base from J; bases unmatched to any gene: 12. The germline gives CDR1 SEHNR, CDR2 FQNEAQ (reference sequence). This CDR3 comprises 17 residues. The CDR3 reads CASNLVGGTMNTGELFF. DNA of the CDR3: TGTGCCAGCAACCTGGTAGGGGGCACAATGAACACCGGGGAGCTGTTTTTT.

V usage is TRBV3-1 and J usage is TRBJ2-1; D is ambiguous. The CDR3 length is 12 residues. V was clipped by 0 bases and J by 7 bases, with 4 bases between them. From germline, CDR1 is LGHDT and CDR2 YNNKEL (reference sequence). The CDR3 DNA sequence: TGTGCCAGCAGCCAAGATAGAAATGAGCAGTTCTTC. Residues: CASSQDRNEQFF.

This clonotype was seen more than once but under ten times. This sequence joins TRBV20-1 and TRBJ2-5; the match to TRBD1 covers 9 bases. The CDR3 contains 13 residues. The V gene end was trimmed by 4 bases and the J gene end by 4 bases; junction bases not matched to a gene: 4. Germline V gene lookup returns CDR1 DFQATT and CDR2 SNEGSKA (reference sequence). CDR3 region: CSATRGQGETQYF. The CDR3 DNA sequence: TGCAGTGCTACAAGGGGACAGGGAGAGACCCAGTACTTC.

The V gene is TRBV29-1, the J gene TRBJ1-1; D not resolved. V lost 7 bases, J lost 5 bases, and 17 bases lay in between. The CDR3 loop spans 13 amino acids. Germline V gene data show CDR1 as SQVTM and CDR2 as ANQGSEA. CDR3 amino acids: CSAAEEVGTEAFF. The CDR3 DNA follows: TGCAGCGCTGCGGAGGAGGTGGGTACTGAAGCTTTCTTT. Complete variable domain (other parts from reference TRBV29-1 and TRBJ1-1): SAVISQKPSRDICQRGTSLTIQCQVDSQVTMMFWYRQQPGQSLTLIATANQGSEATYESGFVIDKFPISRPNLTFSTLTVSNMSPEDSSIYLCSAAEEVGTEAFFGQGTRLTVV.

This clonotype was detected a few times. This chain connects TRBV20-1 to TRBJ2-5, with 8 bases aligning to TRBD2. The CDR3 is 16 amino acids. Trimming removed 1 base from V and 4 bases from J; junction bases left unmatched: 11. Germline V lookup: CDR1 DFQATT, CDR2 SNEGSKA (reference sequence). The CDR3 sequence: CSARAGGAGGSETQYF. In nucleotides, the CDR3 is TGCAGTGCTAGAGCTGGGGGGGCGGGGGGTTCAGAGACCCAGTACTTC.

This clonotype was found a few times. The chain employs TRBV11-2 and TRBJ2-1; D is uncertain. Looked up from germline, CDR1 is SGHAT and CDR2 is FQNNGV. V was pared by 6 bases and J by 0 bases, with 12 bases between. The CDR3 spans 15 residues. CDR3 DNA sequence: TGTGCCAGCAGGACGGCCTACCGCTCCTACAATGAGCAGTTCTTC. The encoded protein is CASRTAYRSYNEQFF.

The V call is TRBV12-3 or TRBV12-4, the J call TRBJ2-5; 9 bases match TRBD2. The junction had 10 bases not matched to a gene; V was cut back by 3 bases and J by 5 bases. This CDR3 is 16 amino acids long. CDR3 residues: CASSFNSGRWGETQYF. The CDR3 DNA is TGTGCCAGCAGTTTCAATAGCGGGAGATGGGGGGAGACCCAGTACTTC.

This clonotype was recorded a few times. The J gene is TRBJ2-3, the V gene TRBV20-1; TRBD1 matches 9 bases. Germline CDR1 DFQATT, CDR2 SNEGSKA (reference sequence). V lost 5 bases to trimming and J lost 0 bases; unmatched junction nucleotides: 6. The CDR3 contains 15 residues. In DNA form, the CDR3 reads TGCAGTGCTTGGCGGACAGGGGCCAGCACAGATACGCAGTATTTT. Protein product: CSAWRTGASTDTQYF.

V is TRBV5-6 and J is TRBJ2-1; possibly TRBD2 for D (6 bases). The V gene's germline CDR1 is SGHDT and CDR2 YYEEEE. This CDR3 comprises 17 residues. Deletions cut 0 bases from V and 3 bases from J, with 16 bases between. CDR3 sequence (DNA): TGTGCCAGCAGCTTGGTGGGGTTAGCGGTCATCTACAATGAGCAGTTCTTC. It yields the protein CASSLVGLAVIYNEQFF.

CDR3 bases: TGCAGCGCCAGAACTAGCGGGGGAGAGACCCAGTACTTC. It encodes CSARTSGGETQYF. This chain connects TRBV20-1 to TRBJ2-5, with 11 bases lining up with TRBD2. Germline V gene sequence: CDR1 DFQATT, CDR2 SNEGSKA (reference sequence). This CDR3 region has 13 residues.

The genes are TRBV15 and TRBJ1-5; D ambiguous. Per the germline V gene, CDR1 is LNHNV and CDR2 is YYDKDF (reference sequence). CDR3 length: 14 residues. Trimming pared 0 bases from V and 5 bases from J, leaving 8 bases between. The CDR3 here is CATSRENPYQPQHF. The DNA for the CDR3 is TGTGCCACCAGCAGAGAGAACCCGTATCAGCCCCAGCATTTT.

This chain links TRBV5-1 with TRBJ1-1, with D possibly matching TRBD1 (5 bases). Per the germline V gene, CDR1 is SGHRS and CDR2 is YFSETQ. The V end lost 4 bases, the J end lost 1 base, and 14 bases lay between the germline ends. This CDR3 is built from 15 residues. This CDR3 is CASSEQVRENTEAFF. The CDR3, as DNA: TGCGCCAGCAGCGAGCAGGTCAGGGAGAACACTGAAGCTTTCTTT.

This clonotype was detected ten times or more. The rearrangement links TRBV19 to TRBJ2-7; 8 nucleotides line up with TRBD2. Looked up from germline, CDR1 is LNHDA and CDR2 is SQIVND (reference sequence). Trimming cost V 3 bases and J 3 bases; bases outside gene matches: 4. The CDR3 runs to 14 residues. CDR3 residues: CASSIAGGHYEQYF. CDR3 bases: TGTGCCAGTAGTATTGCGGGGGGTCACTACGAGCAGTACTTC.

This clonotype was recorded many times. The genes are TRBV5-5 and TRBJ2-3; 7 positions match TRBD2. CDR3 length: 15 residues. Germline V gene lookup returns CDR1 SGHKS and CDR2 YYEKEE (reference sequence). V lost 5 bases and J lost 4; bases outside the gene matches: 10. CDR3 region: CASRTPAGPADTQYF. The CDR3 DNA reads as TGTGCCAGCAGAACACCAGCGGGGCCAGCAGATACGCAGTATTTT.

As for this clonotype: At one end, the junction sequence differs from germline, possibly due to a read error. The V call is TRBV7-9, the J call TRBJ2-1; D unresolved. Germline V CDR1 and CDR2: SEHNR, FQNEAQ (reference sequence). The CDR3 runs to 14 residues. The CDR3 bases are TGTGCCAGCAGCTCCTCCCACGGTGACAAAGAGCAGTTCTTC. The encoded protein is CASSSSHGDKEQFF. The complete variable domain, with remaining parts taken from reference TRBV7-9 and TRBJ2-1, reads DTGVSQNPRHKITKRGQNVTFRCDPISEHNRLYWYRQTLGQGPEFLTYFQNEAQLEKSRLLSDRFSAERPKGSFSTLEIQRTEQGDSAMYLCASSSSHGDKEQFFGPGTRLTVL.

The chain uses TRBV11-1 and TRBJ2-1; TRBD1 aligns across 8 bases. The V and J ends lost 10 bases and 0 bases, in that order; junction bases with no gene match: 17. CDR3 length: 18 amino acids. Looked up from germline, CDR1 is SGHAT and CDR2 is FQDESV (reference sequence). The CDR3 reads CATIITRTGPFSYNEQFF. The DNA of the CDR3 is TGTGCCACCATAATAACCCGGACAGGGCCTTTCTCCTACAATGAGCAGTTCTTC.

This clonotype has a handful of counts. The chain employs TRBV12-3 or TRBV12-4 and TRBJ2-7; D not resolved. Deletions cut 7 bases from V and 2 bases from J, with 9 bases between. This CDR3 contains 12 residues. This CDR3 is CASTSGTYEQYF. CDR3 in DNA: TGTGCCAGCACCTCTGGGACCTACGAGCAGTACTTC.

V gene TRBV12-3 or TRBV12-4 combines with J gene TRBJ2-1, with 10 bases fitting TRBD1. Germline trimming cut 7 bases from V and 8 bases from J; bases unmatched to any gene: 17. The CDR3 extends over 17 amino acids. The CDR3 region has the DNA TGTGCCAGCACTCCAGACCTTGCTCGACAGGGGGCCTATGAGCAGTTCTTC. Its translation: CASTPDLARQGAYEQFF.

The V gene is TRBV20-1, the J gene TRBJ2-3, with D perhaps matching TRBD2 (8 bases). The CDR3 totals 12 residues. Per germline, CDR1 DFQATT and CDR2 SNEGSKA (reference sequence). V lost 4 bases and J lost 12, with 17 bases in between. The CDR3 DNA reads TGCAGTGCTACGGGAGGGGGCACACTTCAGTATTTT. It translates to CSATGGGTLQYF.

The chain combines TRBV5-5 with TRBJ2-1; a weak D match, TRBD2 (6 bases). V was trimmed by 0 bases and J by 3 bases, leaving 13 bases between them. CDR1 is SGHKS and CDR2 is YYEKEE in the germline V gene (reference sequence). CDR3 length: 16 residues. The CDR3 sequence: CASSLAGGLYYNEQFF. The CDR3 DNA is TGTGCCAGCAGCTTGGCCGGGGGATTGTACTACAATGAGCAGTTCTTC.

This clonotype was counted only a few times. The CDR3 here is CASSILLAGGPGTDTQYF. The DNA for the CDR3 is TGTGCCAGCAGCATCCTCCTAGCGGGAGGGCCTGGGACAGATACGCAGTATTTT. This sequence joins TRBV11-2 and TRBJ2-3; 12 bases are a match to TRBD2. Trimming took 5 bases from V and 3 from J; bases not matched to a gene: 12. The CDR3 length is 18 residues. CDR1 is SGHAT, CDR2 FQNNGV, per germline. Filled out from reference TRBV11-2 and TRBJ2-3, the complete variable domain reads EAGVAQSPRYKIIEKRQSVAFWCNPISGHATLYWYQQILGQGPKLLIQFQNNGVVDDSQLPKDRFSAERLKGVDSTLKIQPAKLEDSAVYLCASSILLAGGPGTDTQYFGPGTRLTVL.

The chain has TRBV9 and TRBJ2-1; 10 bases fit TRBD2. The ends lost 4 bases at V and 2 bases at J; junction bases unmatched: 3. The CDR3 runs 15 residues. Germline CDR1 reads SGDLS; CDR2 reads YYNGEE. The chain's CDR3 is CASSTGLAAYNEQFF. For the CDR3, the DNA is TGTGCCAGCAGCACCGGACTAGCGGCCTACAATGAGCAGTTCTTC.

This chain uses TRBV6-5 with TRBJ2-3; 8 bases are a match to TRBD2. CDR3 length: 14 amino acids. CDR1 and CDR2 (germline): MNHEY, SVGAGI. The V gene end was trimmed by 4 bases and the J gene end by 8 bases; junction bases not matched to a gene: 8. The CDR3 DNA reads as TGTGCCAGCAGTTCCGCCGGGGGGGCAGGTACGCAGTATTTT. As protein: CASSSAGGAGTQYF.

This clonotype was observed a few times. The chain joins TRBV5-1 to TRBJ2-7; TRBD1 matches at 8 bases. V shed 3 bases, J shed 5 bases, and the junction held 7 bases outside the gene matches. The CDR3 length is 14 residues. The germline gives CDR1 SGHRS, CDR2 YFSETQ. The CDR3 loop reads CASSSQGAQNEQYF. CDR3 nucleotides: TGCGCCAGCAGCTCTCAGGGGGCGCAGAACGAGCAGTACTTC. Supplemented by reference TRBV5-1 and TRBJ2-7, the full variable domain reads KAGVTQTPRYLIKTRGQQVTLSCSPISGHRSVSWYQQTPGQGLQFLFEYFSETQRNKGNFPGRFSGRQFSNSRSEMNVSTLELGDSALYLCASSSQGAQNEQYFGPGTRLTVT.

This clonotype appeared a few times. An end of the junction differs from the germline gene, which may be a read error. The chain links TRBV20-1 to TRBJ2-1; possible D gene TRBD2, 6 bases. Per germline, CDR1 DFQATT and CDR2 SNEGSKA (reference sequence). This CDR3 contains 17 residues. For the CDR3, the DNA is TGCTGTGCTAGAGATGATTCGGGGCTAGCGACCTACAATGAGCAGTTCTTC. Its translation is CCARDDSGLATYNEQFF.

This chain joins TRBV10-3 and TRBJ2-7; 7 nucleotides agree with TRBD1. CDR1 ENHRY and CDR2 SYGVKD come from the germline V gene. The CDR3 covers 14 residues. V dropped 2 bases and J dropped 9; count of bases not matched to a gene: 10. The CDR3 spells CAISEGGRGNGQYF. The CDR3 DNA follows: TGTGCCATCAGTGAGGGCGGCAGGGGGAACGGGCAGTACTTC.

The CDR3 DNA is TGTGCCAGCAGTTACCATGGCTACACCTTC. Its translation is CASSYHGYTF. The gene calls are TRBV12-3 or TRBV12-4 and TRBJ1-2; D is uncertain. This CDR3 region has 10 residues. V was clipped by 4 bases and J by 6 bases, with 3 bases between them.

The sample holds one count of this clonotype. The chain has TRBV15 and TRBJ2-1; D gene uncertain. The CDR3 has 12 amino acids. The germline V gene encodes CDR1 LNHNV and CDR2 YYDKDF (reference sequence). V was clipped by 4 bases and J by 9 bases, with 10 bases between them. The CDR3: CATSMQAGEQFF. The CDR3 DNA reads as TGTGCCACCAGCATGCAAGCAGGTGAGCAGTTCTTC.